One TCR beta chain is described in this entry. The antigen remains unidentified. Clones were sequenced by immunoSEQ multiplex PCR, and TCRdb holds only the in-frame ones, with some missing. Here the sample spans more than 140,000 clones, approximately 90% being singletons. V lost 5 bases and J lost 8, with 15 bases in between. The CDR3 runs to 13 residues. CDR1 and CDR2 (germline): SGHNT, YENEEA. This specimen comes from a study of T cell responses to AZD1222 COVID-19 vaccine. Whole-study results and caveats: The donors showed a predominance of white British ancestry and of females, with possible underestimation of clonal diversity. Spike-specific TCR depth and breadth grew after two AZD1222 doses. Of the AZD1222 recipients, only 6 or 7 were seropositive at baseline. The repertoires were collected only after the peak T cell response.

The receptor was isolated from an adult in good health. The V and J genes are TRBV11-3 and TRBJ1-2; D might be TRBD1 (5 bases). The starting material was peripheral blood, obtained on day 0 of MenACWY control vaccination. The CDR3 region has the DNA TGTGCCAGCAGCAAGGACACGCCGGGAGGCTACACCTTC. Its protein product is CASSKDTPGGYTF.